Presented here are 22 T cell receptor beta chains from one specimen sequenced in a study of blood T cell repertoires in COVID-19. The data were produced by immunoSEQ multiplex PCR, yet TCRdb's version contains in-frame clones alone and is incomplete. Of roughly 230,000 clones listed, about 79% are singletons. Source material: PBMCs or T cells enriched from blood (not recorded which). Receptors originate from a woman aged 55-69 years who had recovered from COVID-19.

This rearrangement joins TRBV27 to TRBJ2-7, with TRBD1 identical over 10 bases. CDR3 length: 13 amino acids. V gave up 6 bases and J gave up 2 bases; unmatched junction bases: 1. Germline V lookup: CDR1 MNHEY, CDR2 SMNVEV (reference sequence). Written as DNA, the CDR3 is TGTGCCAGCAGGGGACAGGGGACCTACGAGCAGTACTTC. It translates to CASRGQGTYEQYF.

The chain is built from TRBV5-1 and TRBJ1-1; the D gene is possibly TRBD1 (6 bases). V gave up 2 bases and J gave up 1 base, with 12 bases separating them. Germline loops: CDR1 SGHRS, CDR2 YFSETQ. This CDR3 is built from 15 residues. The CDR3 protein is CASSLQQGRNTEAFF. Written as DNA, the CDR3 is TGCGCCAGCAGCTTACAACAGGGAAGGAACACTGAAGCTTTCTTT.

The gene calls are TRBV6-1 and TRBJ1-5; D remains unclear. V lost 2 bases and J 11 bases, leaving 10 bases between the germline ends. CDR3 length equals 12 residues. Germline V gene data show CDR1 as MNHNS and CDR2 as SASEGT. The CDR3 loop is CASSESVGAQHF. The CDR3, as DNA: TGTGCCAGCAGTGAATCGGTCGGGGCCCAGCATTTT.

This clone was observed once. The rearrangement links TRBV21-1 to TRBJ1-4; TRBD1, the D gene given by the table, was not confirmed from the DNA. TRBV21-1 is a recognized pseudogene. This CDR3 has 15 amino acids. The CDR3 DNA sequence: TGTGCCAGCAGCTTCCGGGACAGGGGGGATGAAAAACTGTTTTTT. Encoded protein: CASSFRDRGDEKLFF.

This chain joins TRBV27 and TRBJ1-6; 9 bases agree with TRBD1. This CDR3 spans 17 amino acids. Germline CDR1 is MNHEY and CDR2 is SMNVEV (reference sequence). The V gene end was trimmed by 6 bases and the J gene end by 7 bases; junction bases not matched to a gene: 13. CDR3 nucleotide sequence: TGTGCCAGCAGCCCACCTCGACAGGGGGTAACAAATTCACCCCTCCACTTT. It is translated as CASSPPRQGVTNSPLHF.

This clone was seen just once. This chain links TRBV13 with TRBJ1-1, with a possible D match to TRBD1 (6 bases). V shed 1 base and J shed 3 bases, with 9 bases lying between them. This CDR3 comprises 14 residues. Germline V gene data show CDR1 as PRHDT and CDR2 as FYEKMQ (reference sequence). The CDR3, as DNA: TGTGCCAGCAGCTTAGTGGCAGGGGACACTGAAGCTTTCTTT. It is translated as CASSLVAGDTEAFF.

The chain carries TRBV6-2 or TRBV6-3 and TRBJ2-5; 7 bases fit TRBD2. Germline V gene lookup returns CDR1 MNHEY and CDR2 SVGEGT. The ends lost 5 bases at V and 2 bases at J; junction bases unmatched: 2. The CDR3 runs to 13 residues. The CDR3 nucleotides read TGTGCCAGCAGTCGACTAGCACAAGAGACCCAGTACTTC. Protein sequence: CASSRLAQETQYF.

The chain is built from TRBV7-9 and TRBJ2-1, with 8 bases fitting TRBD1. Germline-derived CDR1 and CDR2 are SEHNR and FQNEAQ (reference sequence). V lost 4 bases and J lost 8; bases outside the gene matches: 4. The CDR3 covers 13 residues. The CDR3: CASSSSGGDEQFF. The CDR3 DNA reads as TGTGCCAGCAGCTCGTCAGGGGGCGATGAGCAGTTCTTC.

CDR3 in DNA: TGTGCCGAAGTTAGGGGCCGGGGCACAGATACGCAGTATTTT. This translates into CAEVRGRGTDTQYF. The rearrangement links TRBV7-2 to TRBJ2-3; weak D call: TRBD1 (5 bases). The CDR3 sequence is 14 residues long. Germline assignment: CDR1 SGHTA and CDR2 FQGNSA. V was cut by 11 bases and J by 1 base, with 16 bases left in between.

The V gene is TRBV4-1, the J gene TRBJ1-4, with a tentative D call TRBD1 (5 bases). The CDR3 sequence is 16 residues long. CDR1 is MGHRA and CDR2 is YSYEKL in the germline V gene. Trimming removed 2 bases from V and 7 bases from J, with 17 bases in between. CDR3 coding DNA: TGCGCCAGCAGCCAATCCCCGGCGGGGGTCGGTGAAAAACTGTTTTTT. This translates into CASSQSPAGVGEKLFF.

V and J are TRBV5-4 and TRBJ1-2; no definite D call. Trimming took off 0 bases at V and 3 bases at J, with 15 bases between the two ends. This CDR3 comprises 16 residues. CDR1 SGHNT and CDR2 YYREEE come from the germline V gene (reference sequence). This CDR3 is CASSLAGESRDYGYTF. CDR3 in DNA: TGTGCCAGCAGCTTGGCCGGGGAGTCTCGGGACTATGGCTACACCTTC.

J is TRBJ2-5 and V is TRBV7-9; D uncertain. Per the germline V gene, CDR1 is SEHNR and CDR2 is FQNEAQ (reference sequence). Trimming removed 2 bases at V and 0 bases at J, with 10 bases between. This CDR3 region has 15 residues. CDR3 sequence: CASSLFLPYQETQYF. The CDR3 DNA reads as TGTGCCAGCAGCTTATTTCTTCCCTACCAAGAGACCCAGTACTTC.

The chain recombines TRBV27 with TRBJ2-1; 11 bases match TRBD2. Germline assignment: CDR1 MNHEY and CDR2 SMNVEV (reference sequence). After removal of 2 bases from V and 4 bases from J, the junction contained 1 base not matched to a gene. The CDR3 contains 15 residues. The CDR3 DNA sequence: TGTGCCAGCAGTTTACTAGCGGGAGGTTACAATGAGCAGTTCTTC. This codes for CASSLLAGGYNEQFF.

V usage is TRBV10-1 and J usage is TRBJ1-1, with D uncertain. The CDR3 runs to 13 residues. Germline loops: CDR1 WNHNN, CDR2 SYGVQD (reference sequence). The germline V and J ends were trimmed by 0 bases and 8 bases, with 10 bases remaining between them. The CDR3 sequence: CASSESEIREAFF. The CDR3 DNA reads TGCGCCAGCAGTGAGTCGGAAATCAGGGAAGCTTTCTTT.

This clone turned up a few times. This chain links TRBV7-2 with TRBJ2-7; a weak D match, TRBD1 (5 bases). Trimming took 8 bases from V and 2 from J, leaving 10 bases between them. CDR3 size: 12 residues. Germline loops: CDR1 SGHTA, CDR2 FQGNSA. The DNA for the CDR3 is TGTGCCAGCTCTGACAGCCCCTACGAGCAGTACTTC. Its translation: CASSDSPYEQYF.

The V and J genes are TRBV5-1 and TRBJ1-1, with D perhaps matching TRBD1 (5 bases). V gave up 4 bases and J gave up 0 bases, with 16 bases separating them. Germline V gene sequence: CDR1 SGHRS, CDR2 YFSETQ. The CDR3 has 16 residues. The CDR3 sequence is CASSPEQLGVNTEAFF. As DNA, the CDR3 is TGCGCCAGCAGCCCGGAACAATTAGGGGTGAACACTGAAGCTTTCTTT.

The J gene is TRBJ2-1, the V gene TRBV12-5, with D maybe TRBD2 (5 bases). CDR3 length: 17 amino acids. The V gene lost 5 bases and the J gene lost 0 bases, with 17 bases spanning the gap. Germline-derived CDR1 and CDR2 are LGHNT and FRNRAP. CDR3 DNA: TGTGCTAGTGGTCTCCATTTGGTGGGGAGCTCCTACAATGAGCAGTTCTTC. The encoded protein is CASGLHLVGSSYNEQFF.

This chain uses TRBV7-7 with TRBJ2-7; 9 bases are shared with TRBD2. Looked up from germline, CDR1 is SSHAT and CDR2 is FNYEAQ (reference sequence). The CDR3 is 15 residues long. V lost 3 bases to trimming and J lost 3 bases; unmatched junction nucleotides: 6. The CDR3 DNA reads as TGTGCCAGCAGCTTGGCTAGCGGGGCCATCTACGAGCAGTACTTC. The encoded protein is CASSLASGAIYEQYF. The full variable domain, rest sourced from reference TRBV7-7 and TRBJ2-7, is GAGVSQSPRYKVTKRGQDVTLRCDPISSHATLYWYQQALGQGPEFLTYFNYEAQPDKSGLPSDRFSAERPEGSISTLTIQRTEQRDSAMYRCASSLASGAIYEQYFGPGTRLTVT.

The CDR3 DNA is TGTGCCAGCAGTCCCGATAGCGGGAGCACAGATACGCAGTATTTT. Translating gives CASSPDSGSTDTQYF. The chain joins TRBV9 to TRBJ2-3, with TRBD2 matching 7 bases. CDR3 length: 15 residues. In germline, CDR1 is SGDLS, CDR2 YYNGEE. The J segment lost 0 bases and the V segment lost 5 bases, leaving 6 bases of the junction unmatched.

CDR3 amino acids: CATSREGLAGGPQETQYF. The CDR3 bases are TGTGCCACCAGCAGAGAAGGACTAGCGGGGGGCCCTCAAGAGACCCAGTACTTC. This chain uses TRBV15 with TRBJ2-5; 14 bases map to TRBD2. The CDR3 is 18 amino acids. Looked up from germline, CDR1 is LNHNV and CDR2 is YYDKDF (reference sequence). The junction had 5 bases not matched to a gene; V was cut back by 0 bases and J by 2 bases.

The V gene is TRBV6-1, the J gene TRBJ1-1, with no clear D. Trimming removed 3 bases at V and 5 bases at J, with 10 bases between. Germline CDR1 reads MNHNS; CDR2 reads SASEGT. This CDR3 contains 13 residues. DNA for the CDR3: TGTGCCAGCAGTGATCAACAGCTGACTGAAGCTTTCTTT. Encoded protein: CASSDQQLTEAFF.

This rearrangement joins TRBV5-1 to TRBJ2-5, with 10 bases lining up with TRBD2. The CDR3 covers 14 residues. The V gene's germline CDR1 is SGHRS and CDR2 YFSETQ. V lost 4 bases to trimming and J lost 4 bases; unmatched junction nucleotides: 4. This chain's CDR3 is CASSGLAGAETQYF. The CDR3 coding sequence is TGCGCCAGCAGCGGGCTAGCGGGGGCAGAGACCCAGTACTTC. Full variable domain (missing parts from reference TRBV5-1 and TRBJ2-5): KAGVTQTPRYLIKTRGQQVTLSCSPISGHRSVSWYQQTPGQGLQFLFEYFSETQRNKGNFPGRFSGRQFSNSRSEMNVSTLELGDSALYLCASSGLAGAETQYFGPGTRLLVL.